The clone carrying this TCR beta chain came up many times. CDR3 length: 14 amino acids. The germline CDR1 and CDR2 sequences are SGHTA and FQGTGA. V was pared by 5 bases and J by 4 bases, with 7 bases of the junction left unmatched. Stable hyperthyroidism meant no ophthalmopathy within 18 months of follow-up. New diagnoses, under 2 months' duration, and ages 18 to 65 characterized the hyperthyroidism patients. The data derive from a study of Graves' ophthalmopathy and Graves' hyperthyroidism. Looking at the study overall: The collection of peripheral blood took place at initial diagnosis, before any treatment.

As the template, RNA transcripts were used to amplify TCR beta CDR3 regions. HTBI-primed first-round RT-PCR preceded second-round multiplex PCR. TCRdb itself ran the multiplex PCR reads through MiXCR, one entry per CDR3 protein. The sample includes just over 600,000 distinct CDR3 sequences, approximately 22% seen only once; the top ten take approximately 7%. This receptor was taken from a woman between 18 and 29 years old with stable Graves' hyperthyroidism. Some clones in this sample may be carry-over from other donors' samples. Specimen: peripheral blood. V is TRBV7-3 and J is TRBJ1-2; 7 bases match TRBD1. CDR3 sequence: CASSIGGEAYGYTF. CDR3 nucleotide sequence: TGTGCCAGCAGCATAGGGGGCGAAGCCTATGGCTACACCTTC.